Listed below are T cell receptor beta chains from one sample, sequenced in a study of early T cells in non-severe SARS-CoV-2 infection. TCRdb ran MiXCR on the 5' RACE reads and lists one entry per CDR3 protein. There are fewer than 45,000 distinct CDR3 sequences in the sample; 9.9% occur only once, and 12% lies in the top ten. Sequencing used whole blood. The receptors derive from an adult who was a healthcare worker with PCR-confirmed SARS-CoV-2 infection or an uninfected control (not recorded which). CDR3s include the opening cysteine and the closing phenylalanine or tryptophan. A D gene is named only where the DNA matches it firmly. Clone sizes are given selectively: once, few, many, or a class where the clone is expanded.

j_gene | v_gene | abundance | d_gene | CDR3nt | CDR3aa
TRBJ2-3 | TRBV5-1 | many | TRBD2 | TGCGCCAGCAGTCGACTAGCGTCTTTGAGCACAGATACGCAGTATTTT | CASSRLASLSTDTQYF
TRBJ1-1 | TRBV6-5 | many | - | TGTGCCAGCAGATCCGGGGGGACTTCGGAAGCTTTCTTT | CASRSGGTSEAFF
TRBJ2-5 | TRBV2 | - | TRBD2 | TGTGCCAGTACCGCACTGGGGACTAGCGGGGGACAAGAGACCCAGTACTTC | CASTALGTSGGQETQYF
TRBJ2-2 | TRBV7-3 | many | - | TGTGCCAGCAGCTTAATGGGGGGCTTAAACACCGGGGAGCTGTTTTTT | CASSLMGGLNTGELFF
TRBJ1-1 | TRBV28 | - | TRBD1 | TGTGCCAGCATCCTGGGGCAGGGGGTCTTGAACACTGAAGCTTTCTTT | CASILGQGVLNTEAFF
TRBJ2-5 | TRBV20-1 | - | TRBD1 | TGCAGTGTCGGTCCCGGGACAGGGGGCGAGACCCAGTACTTC | CSVGPGTGGETQYF
TRBJ2-5 | TRBV20-1 | few | TRBD1 | TGCAGTGCTAGATATCCCACAGGGGGCGATGAGACCCAGTACTTC | CSARYPTGGDETQYF
TRBJ1-1 | TRBV11-2 | - | - | TGTGCCAGCAGCCTACAGAGGAACACTGAAGCTTTCTTT | CASSLQRNTEAFF
TRBJ2-3 | TRBV28 | few | - | TGTGCCAGCAGTACCGCTCGGGAACGCACAGATACGCAGTATTTT | CASSTARERTDTQYF
TRBJ2-7 | TRBV12-3/TRBV12-4 | many | - | TGTGCCAGCAGAGCCCCCCAGGGGTCTACCTACGAGCAGTACTTC | CASRAPQGSTYEQYF
TRBJ1-1 | TRBV7-2 | few | - | TGTGCCAGCAGCCGACCGCCTGGCACTGAAGCTTTCTTT | CASSRPPGTEAFF
TRBJ2-1 | TRBV7-3 | few | TRBD2 | TGTGCCAGCAGTTGGACTAGCGGCAGCTCCTACAATGAGCAGTTCTTC | CASSWTSGSSYNEQFF
TRBJ2-6 | TRBV19 | many | - | TGTGCCAGTAGTATTTTTGGGACTGGGGCCAACGTCCTGACTTTC | CASSIFGTGANVLTF
TRBJ1-4 | TRBV28 | few | - | TGTGCCAGCAGTTCGGGACTTACTAATGAAAAACTGTTTTTT | CASSSGLTNEKLFF
TRBJ2-1 | TRBV7-2 | many | TRBD1 | TGTGCCAGCACCGGACAGGGGGCCGGGGAGCAGTTCTTC | CASTGQGAGEQFF
TRBJ1-6 | TRBV11-2 | many | - | TGTGCCAGCAGCTTAAGCGGGGATGTAATTTCACCCCTCCACTTT | CASSLSGDVISPLHF
TRBJ1-1 | TRBV11-2 | few | - | TGTGCCAGCAGCTTAGCCAACACTGAAGCTTTCTTT | CASSLANTEAFF
TRBJ2-3 | TRBV20-1 | many | TRBD2 | TGCAGTGCTTCCCGGGGGGGCACAGATACGCAGTATTTT | CSASRGGTDTQYF
TRBJ2-5 | TRBV7-6 | - | - | TGTGCCAGCAGCTTAGGGACAACCCAAGAGACCCAGTACTTC | CASSLGTTQETQYF
TRBJ2-1 | TRBV7-9 | many | TRBD2 | TGTGCCAGCAGCTACAGCGGGGGAAGATATGAGCAGTTCTTC | CASSYSGGRYEQFF
TRBJ1-2 | TRBV20-1 | few | - | TGCAGTGCTAGAGGTCGGTCCAGGGGCTCTAACTATGGCTACACCTTC | CSARGRSRGSNYGYTF
TRBJ1-4 | TRBV25-1 | many | - | TGTGCCAGCAGTGGAGGGGACCCGAGAGAAAAACTGTTTTTT | CASSGGDPREKLFF
TRBJ1-3 | TRBV5-5 | many | TRBD1 | TGTGCCAGCAGTTCCGGGACAGTCCTACGGGCCGGAAACACCATATATTTT | CASSSGTVLRAGNTIYF
TRBJ1-2 | TRBV20-1 | few | - | TGCAGTGCCCCAACAGAGACTAACTATGGCTACACCTTC | CSAPTETNYGYTF
TRBJ1-2 | TRBV20-1 | many | TRBD1 | TGCAGTGCTAGAAACGTAGACAGGGACGGCTACACCTTC | CSARNVDRDGYTF
TRBJ2-3 | TRBV12-3/TRBV12-4 | - | - | TGTGCCAGCAGGGATCGACTAGGAGGCCCAGATACGCAGTATTTT | CASRDRLGGPDTQYF
TRBJ2-3 | TRBV5-1 | few | - | TGCGCCAGCAGCTTGAACACGGATAGCACAGATACGCAGTATTTT | CASSLNTDSTDTQYF
TRBJ2-1 | TRBV5-1 | many | TRBD2 | TGCGCCAGCAGCCAAAGACTAGCGGGGGTCAATGAGCAGTTCTTC | CASSQRLAGVNEQFF
TRBJ2-3 | TRBV11-2 | - | - | TGTGCCAGCAGCACCCCTTCGACCGGACGTCGCACAGATACGCAGTATTTT | CASSTPSTGRRTDTQYF
TRBJ1-2 | TRBV7-3 | - | - | TGTGCCAGCAGCCCGGGTCCAAACCGAGGCGGCGGCTACACCTTC | CASSPGPNRGGGYTF
TRBJ1-1 | TRBV20-1 | many | - | TGCAGTGCTGCCGGGACTCTCGGCTTTGAAGCTTTCTTT | CSAAGTLGFEAFF
TRBJ2-7 | TRBV6-2/TRBV6-3 | few | - | TGTGCCAGCAGGTTCCAGGGCCACTACGAGCAGTACTTC | CASRFQGHYEQYF
TRBJ2-1 | TRBV7-8 | many | - | TGTGCCAGCAGCTTAATGGGTTCAACTAGCAATGAGCAGTTCTTC | CASSLMGSTSNEQFF
TRBJ1-6 | TRBV5-4 | few | TRBD1 | TGTGCCAGCAGCCCATCCTGGCCGGGACAGTCTAATTCACCCCTCCACTTT | CASSPSWPGQSNSPLHF
TRBJ2-5 | TRBV14 | - | - | TGTGCCAGCAGCCCCCGGTGGGCCCTCCAAGAGACCCAGTACTTC | CASSPRWALQETQYF
TRBJ2-2 | TRBV5-5 | few | - | TGTGCCAGCAGCTTAATCCCAGGTCTCACCGGGGAGCTGTTTTTT | CASSLIPGLTGELFF
TRBJ2-3 | TRBV12-3/TRBV12-4 | many | - | TGTGCCAGCAGGGTTGGGGACACTCGCACAGATACGCAGTATTTT | CASRVGDTRTDTQYF
TRBJ2-5 | TRBV19 | many | TRBD2 | TGTGCCAGTAGTATTAGCGGGGGGTCACAAGAGACCCAGTACTTC | CASSISGGSQETQYF
TRBJ2-5 | TRBV12-3/TRBV12-4 | few | - | TGTGCCAGCAGTTTAAGAAGACAAGAGACCCAGTACTTC | CASSLRRQETQYF
TRBJ2-5 | TRBV19 | few | - | TGTGCCAGGACGCCGGACCACCAGTACTTC | CARTPDHQYF
TRBJ1-5 | TRBV28 | - | - | TGTGCCAGCACCCCGAGGGGGATGCGCCAGCCCCAGCATTTT | CASTPRGMRQPQHF
TRBJ2-5 | TRBV20-1 | many | - | TGCAGTGCGGACAGAGGGTTAGAGACCCAGTACTTC | CSADRGLETQYF
TRBJ2-5 | TRBV27 | many | - | TGTGCCAGCAGGAAGGTCGGGGAGACCCAGTACTTC | CASRKVGETQYF
TRBJ1-5 | TRBV29-1 | many | - | TGCAGCGTTGCGGGGGCAGCCAATCAGCCCCAGCATTTT | CSVAGAANQPQHF
TRBJ1-1 | TRBV20-1 | many | TRBD1 | TGCAGTGCTAGAGATTCGGGAGGGGGCCATACTGAAGCTTTCTTT | CSARDSGGGHTEAFF
TRBJ2-3 | TRBV28 | once | TRBD2 | TGTGCCAGCAACAGCGCTAGCGGGGGCACAGATACGCAGTATTTT | CASNSASGGTDTQYF
TRBJ2-7 | TRBV7-2 | - | TRBD2 | TGTGCCAGCAGCTTTGGGACTAGCGGGGTTACCGAGCAGTACTTC | CASSFGTSGVTEQYF
TRBJ2-7 | TRBV25-1 | many | - | TGTGCCAGCAGTGAATATTTTCCTATGGCAGGGCAGTACTTC | CASSEYFPMAGQYF
TRBJ1-2 | TRBV20-1 | - | - | TGCAGTGCCAGAACAGGGCTCGAAGGCTACACCTTC | CSARTGLEGYTF
TRBJ1-3 | TRBV24-1 | many | - | TGTGCCACCAGTGAGCCGGGTTCCTCTGGAAACACCATATATTTT | CATSEPGSSGNTIYF
TRBJ2-3 | TRBV20-1 | many | TRBD2 | TGCAGTGCAGGGTCGAGCGGGGAGACAGATACGCAGTATTTT | CSAGSSGETDTQYF
TRBJ1-1 | TRBV3-1 | many | - | TGTGCCAGCAGCCAAGTAGGCAGGGGGAACACTGAAGCTTTCTTT | CASSQVGRGNTEAFF
TRBJ1-2 | TRBV29-1 | - | TRBD1 | TGCAGCGTTGAGGACAGGGCCTATGGCTACACCTTC | CSVEDRAYGYTF
TRBJ2-1 | TRBV11-2 | many | TRBD2 | TGTGCCAGCAGCTTAGACCCCACAGCGGGGGGCCGTGGTGAGCAGTTCTTC | CASSLDPTAGGRGEQFF